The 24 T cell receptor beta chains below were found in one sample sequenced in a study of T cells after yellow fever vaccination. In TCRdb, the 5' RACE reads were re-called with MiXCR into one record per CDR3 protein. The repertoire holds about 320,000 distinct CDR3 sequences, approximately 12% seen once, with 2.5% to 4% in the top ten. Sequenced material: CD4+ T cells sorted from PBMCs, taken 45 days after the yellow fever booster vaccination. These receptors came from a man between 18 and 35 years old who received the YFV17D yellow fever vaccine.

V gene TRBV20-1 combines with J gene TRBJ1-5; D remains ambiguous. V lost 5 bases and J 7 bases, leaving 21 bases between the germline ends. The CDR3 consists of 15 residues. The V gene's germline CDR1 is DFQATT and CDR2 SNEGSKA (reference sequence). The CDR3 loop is CSASTSWRSPQPQHF. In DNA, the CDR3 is TGCAGTGCTTCCACATCCTGGAGAAGCCCCCAGCCCCAGCATTTT.

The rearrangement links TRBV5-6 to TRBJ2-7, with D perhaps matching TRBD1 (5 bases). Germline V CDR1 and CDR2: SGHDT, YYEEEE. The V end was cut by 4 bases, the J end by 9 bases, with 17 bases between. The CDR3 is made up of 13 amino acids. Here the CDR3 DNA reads TGTGCCAGCAGCCGAAATAGGGGTGGCCGGCAGTACGTC. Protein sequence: CASSRNRGGRQYV.

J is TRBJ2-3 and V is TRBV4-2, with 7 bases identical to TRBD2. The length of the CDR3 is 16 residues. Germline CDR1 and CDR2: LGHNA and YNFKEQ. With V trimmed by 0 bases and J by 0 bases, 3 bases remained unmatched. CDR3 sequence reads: CASSQDPGGSTDTQYF. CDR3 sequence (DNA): TGTGCCAGCAGCCAAGATCCGGGAGGCAGCACAGATACGCAGTATTTT.

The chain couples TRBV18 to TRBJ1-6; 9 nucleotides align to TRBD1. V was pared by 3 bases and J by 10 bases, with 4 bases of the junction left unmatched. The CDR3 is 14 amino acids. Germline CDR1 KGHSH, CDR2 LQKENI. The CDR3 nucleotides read TGTGCCAGCTCACCGGGACAGGGTGGATCACCCCTCCACTTT. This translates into CASSPGQGGSPLHF.

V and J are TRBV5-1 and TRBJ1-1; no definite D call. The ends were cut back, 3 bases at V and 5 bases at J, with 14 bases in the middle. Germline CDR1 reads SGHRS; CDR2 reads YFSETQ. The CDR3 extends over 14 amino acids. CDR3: CASSWSGSGTEAFF. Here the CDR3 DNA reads TGCGCCAGCAGCTGGTCCGGGAGTGGGACTGAAGCTTTCTTT.

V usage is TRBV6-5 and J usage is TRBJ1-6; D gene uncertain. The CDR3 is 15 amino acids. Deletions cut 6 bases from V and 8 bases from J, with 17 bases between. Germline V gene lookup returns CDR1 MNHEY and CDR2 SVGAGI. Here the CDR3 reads CASRSSTLRDSPLHF. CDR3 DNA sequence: TGTGCCAGCAGAAGTTCAACATTACGGGATTCACCCCTCCACTTT.

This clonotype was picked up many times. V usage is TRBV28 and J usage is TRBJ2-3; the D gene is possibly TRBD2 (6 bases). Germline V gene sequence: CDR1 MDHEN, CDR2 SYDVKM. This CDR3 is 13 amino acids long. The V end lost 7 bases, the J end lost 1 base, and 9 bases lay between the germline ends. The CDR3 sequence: CASNPSGTDTQYF. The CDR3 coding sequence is TGTGCCAGCAACCCTAGCGGCACAGATACGCAGTATTTT.

CDR3 DNA: TGTGCCAGCAGTGTATTACAGGACCGTGGCTACACCTTC. As protein: CASSVLQDRGYTF. J is TRBJ1-2 and V is TRBV27; D is possibly TRBD1 (5 bases). V was trimmed by 5 bases and J by 7 bases, leaving 14 bases between them. CDR1 and CDR2 (germline): MNHEY, SMNVEV (reference sequence). The CDR3 sequence is 13 residues long.

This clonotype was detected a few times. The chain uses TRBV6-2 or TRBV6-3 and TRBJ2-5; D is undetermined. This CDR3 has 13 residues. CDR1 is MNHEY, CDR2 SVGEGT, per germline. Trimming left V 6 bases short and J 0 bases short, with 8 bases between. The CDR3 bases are TGTGCCAGCAGACGCCGGAACCAAGAGACCCAGTACTTC. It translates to CASRRRNQETQYF.

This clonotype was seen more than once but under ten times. CDR3 residues: CASSSQGAAETQYF. Here the CDR3 DNA reads TGTGCCAGCAGCTCTCAGGGGGCCGCGGAGACCCAGTACTTC. The chain combines TRBV7-8 with TRBJ2-5, with TRBD1 identical over 8 bases. The germline V gene has CDR1 SGHVS and CDR2 FQNEAQ. This CDR3 is 14 amino acids long. The J segment lost 5 bases and the V segment lost 4 bases, leaving 6 bases of the junction unmatched.

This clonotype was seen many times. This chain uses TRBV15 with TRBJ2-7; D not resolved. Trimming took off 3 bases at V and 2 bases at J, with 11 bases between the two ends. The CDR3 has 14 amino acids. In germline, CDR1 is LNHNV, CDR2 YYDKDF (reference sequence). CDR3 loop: CATSRGRDTYEQYF. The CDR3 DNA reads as TGTGCCACCAGCAGGGGTAGAGATACCTACGAGCAGTACTTC.

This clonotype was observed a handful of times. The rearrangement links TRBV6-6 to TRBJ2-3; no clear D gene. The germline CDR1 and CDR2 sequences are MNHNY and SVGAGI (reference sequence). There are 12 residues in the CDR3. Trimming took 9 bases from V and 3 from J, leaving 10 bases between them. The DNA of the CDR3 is TGTGCCAGTGTCACCGGTACAGATACGCAGTATTTT. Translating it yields CASVTGTDTQYF.

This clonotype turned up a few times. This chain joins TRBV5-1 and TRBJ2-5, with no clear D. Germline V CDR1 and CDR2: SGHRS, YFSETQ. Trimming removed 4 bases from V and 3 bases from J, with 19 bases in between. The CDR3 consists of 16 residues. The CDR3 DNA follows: TGCGCCAGCAGCCCCCCGTGGGGTGGAAGCGAAGAGACCCAGTACTTC. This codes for CASSPPWGGSEETQYF.

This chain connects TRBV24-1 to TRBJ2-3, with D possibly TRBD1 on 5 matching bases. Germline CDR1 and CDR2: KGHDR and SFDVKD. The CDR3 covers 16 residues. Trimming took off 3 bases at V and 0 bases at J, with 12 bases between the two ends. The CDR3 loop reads CATSDTPGLSTDTQYF. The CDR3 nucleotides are TGTGCCACCAGTGATACCCCAGGGTTAAGCACAGATACGCAGTATTTT.

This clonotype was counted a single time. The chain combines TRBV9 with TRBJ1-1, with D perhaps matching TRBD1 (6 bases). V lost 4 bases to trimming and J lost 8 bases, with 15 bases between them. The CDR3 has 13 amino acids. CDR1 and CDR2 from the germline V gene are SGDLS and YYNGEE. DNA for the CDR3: TGTGCCAGCAGCCCTCACAGAGGGGGAGAAGCTTTCTTT. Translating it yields CASSPHRGGEAFF.

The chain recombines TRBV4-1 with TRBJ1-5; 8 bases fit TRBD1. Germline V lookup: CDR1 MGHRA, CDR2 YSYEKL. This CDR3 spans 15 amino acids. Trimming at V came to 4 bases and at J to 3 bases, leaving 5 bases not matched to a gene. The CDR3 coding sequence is TGCGCCAGCAGCCTAGACAGGGGATTCAATCAGCCCCAGCATTTT. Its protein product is CASSLDRGFNQPQHF.

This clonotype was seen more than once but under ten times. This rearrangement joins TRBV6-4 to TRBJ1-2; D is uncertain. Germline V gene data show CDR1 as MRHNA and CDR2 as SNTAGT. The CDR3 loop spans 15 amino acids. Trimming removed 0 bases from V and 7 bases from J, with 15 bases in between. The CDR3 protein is CASSDSRAGIGGYTF. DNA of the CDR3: TGTGCCAGCAGTGACTCCCGGGCAGGAATCGGTGGCTACACCTTC.

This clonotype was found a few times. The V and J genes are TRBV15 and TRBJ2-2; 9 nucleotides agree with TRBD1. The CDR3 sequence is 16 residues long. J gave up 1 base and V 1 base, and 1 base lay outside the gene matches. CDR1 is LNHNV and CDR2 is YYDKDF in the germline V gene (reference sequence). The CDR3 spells CATSRGDRVNTGELFF. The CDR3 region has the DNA TGTGCCACCAGCAGAGGGGACAGGGTGAACACCGGGGAGCTGTTTTTT.

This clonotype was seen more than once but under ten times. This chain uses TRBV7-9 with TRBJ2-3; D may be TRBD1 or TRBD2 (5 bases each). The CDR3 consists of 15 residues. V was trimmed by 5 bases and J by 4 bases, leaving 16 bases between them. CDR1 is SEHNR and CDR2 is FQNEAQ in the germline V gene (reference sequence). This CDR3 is CASSTLRARADTQYF. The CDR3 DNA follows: TGTGCCAGCAGCACTCTCAGGGCGAGGGCAGATACGCAGTATTTT.

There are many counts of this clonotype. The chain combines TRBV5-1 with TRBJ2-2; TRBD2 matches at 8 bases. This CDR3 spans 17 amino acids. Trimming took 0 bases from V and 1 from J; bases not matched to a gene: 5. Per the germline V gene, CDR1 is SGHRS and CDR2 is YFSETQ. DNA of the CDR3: TGCGCCAGCAGCTTGGTTGGTAGCGGGATGAACACCGGGGAGCTGTTTTTT. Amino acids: CASSLVGSGMNTGELFF.

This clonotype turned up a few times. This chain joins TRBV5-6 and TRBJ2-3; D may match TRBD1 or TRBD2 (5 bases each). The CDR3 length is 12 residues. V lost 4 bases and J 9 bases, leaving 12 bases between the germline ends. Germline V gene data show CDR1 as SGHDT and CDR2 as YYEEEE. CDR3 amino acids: CASSRRGSTQYF. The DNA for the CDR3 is TGTGCCAGCAGCCGACGGGGCAGCACGCAGTATTTT.

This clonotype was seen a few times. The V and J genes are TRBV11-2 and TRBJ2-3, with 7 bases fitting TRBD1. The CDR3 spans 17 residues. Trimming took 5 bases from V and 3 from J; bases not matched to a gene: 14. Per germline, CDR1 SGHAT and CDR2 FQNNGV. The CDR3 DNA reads TGTGCCAGCAGCCGGGGCAGGGGGTATAGTTCTACAGATACGCAGTATTTT. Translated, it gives CASSRGRGYSSTDTQYF.

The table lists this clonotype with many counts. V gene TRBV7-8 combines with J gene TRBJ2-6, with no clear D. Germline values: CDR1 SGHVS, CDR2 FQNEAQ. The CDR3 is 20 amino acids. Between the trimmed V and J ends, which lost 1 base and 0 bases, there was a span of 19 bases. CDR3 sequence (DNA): TGTGCCAGCAGCTTAGTAGGCCGCAGGATTTTCGACTCTGGGGCCAACGTCCTGACTTTC. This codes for CASSLVGRRIFDSGANVLTF.

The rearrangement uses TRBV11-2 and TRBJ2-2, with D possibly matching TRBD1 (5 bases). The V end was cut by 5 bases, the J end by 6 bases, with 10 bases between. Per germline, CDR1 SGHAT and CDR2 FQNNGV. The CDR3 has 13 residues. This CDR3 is CASSQQGPGELFF. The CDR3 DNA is TGTGCCAGCAGCCAGCAGGGCCCCGGGGAGCTGTTTTTT.